The next 5 T cell receptor beta chains were all read from a single sample in a study of T-cell reconstitution after alpha-beta-depleted transplantation in children. The TCRbeta library was prepared with unique molecular identifiers. TCRdb independently ran MiXCR on the PCR reads; one entry per CDR3 protein. The data show some 840,000 distinct CDR3 sequences, with around 15% seen just once and about 4.6% held by the top ten. Here the sequenced sample was PBMCs, mostly from graft donor cells, taken 360 days after TCRalphabeta/CD19-depleted stem cell transplant. The receptors shown here come from a male patient between 5 and 17 years old who had a stem cell transplant for acute lymphoblastic leukemia, so the T cells may come from the graft donor.

This chain connects TRBV15 to TRBJ2-7, with D perhaps matching TRBD1 (5 bases). Trimming pared 3 bases from V and 3 bases from J, leaving 9 bases between. CDR1 and CDR2 from the germline V gene are LNHNV and YYDKDF (reference sequence). The CDR3 runs to 13 residues. The CDR3 region has the DNA TGTGCCACCAGCAGCAGGGTAGGCTACGAGCAGTACTTC. Protein sequence: CATSSRVGYEQYF.

The J gene is TRBJ2-7, the V gene TRBV19; TRBD1 agrees at 9 bases. The CDR3 covers 14 residues. With V trimmed by 9 bases and J by 0 bases, 6 bases remained unmatched. Looked up from germline, CDR1 is LNHDA and CDR2 is SQIVND (reference sequence). CDR3 coding DNA: TGTGCCAGCAGGGACAGGGCGAGCTCCTACGAGCAGTACTTC. Its translation is CASRDRASSYEQYF.

The V and J genes are TRBV7-6 and TRBJ2-1; D is uncertain. Trimming took 0 bases from V and 8 from J, leaving 11 bases between them. CDR1 and CDR2 from the germline V gene are SGHVS and FNYEAQ. The CDR3 extends over 14 amino acids. The DNA of the CDR3 is TGTGCCAGCAGCTTAGCGACGTCTGGGGATGAGCAGTTCTTC. Protein sequence: CASSLATSGDEQFF.

This clonotype was counted a few times. This chain uses TRBV21-1 with TRBJ2-5; TRBD1 was called by the table and not checked on the DNA. TRBV21-1 corresponds to a pseudogene. There are 17 residues in the CDR3. CDR3 sequence: CASSFYVPGQGRETQYF. CDR3 in DNA: TGTGCCAGCAGCTTTTATGTTCCGGGACAGGGAAGAGAGACCCAGTACTTC.

Ten or more counts support this clonotype. The chain combines TRBV7-2 with TRBJ2-1; 10 bases are shared with TRBD2. Germline CDR1 reads SGHTA; CDR2 reads FQGNSA. J lost 1 base, V lost 2 bases, and 8 bases had no gene match. The CDR3 totals 18 residues. Here the CDR3 DNA reads TGTGCCAGCAGCTTACGAAGCGGGAGGGCCTTGTCCTACAATGAGCAGTTCTTC. Amino acid sequence: CASSLRSGRALSYNEQFF.